This T cell receptor (beta chain) was sequenced during a study of blood T cell repertoires in COVID-19. About the research overall: COVID-19 samples, acute and convalescent, were from the United States, Italy and Spain. PBMCs, B-cell-depleted T cells, or T cells were the source of the cDNA or gDNA that made up the material.

Authors' processing steps: Estimated nucleated cell counts came from reference gene primer amplification. The data were produced by immunoSEQ multiplex PCR, yet TCRdb's version contains in-frame clones alone and is incomplete. D and trimming were read from the DNA, whereas the V and J calls and clone size are those reported in that table. The profile shows roughly 150,000 clones, around four fifths of them singletons. CDR3 length: 13 amino acids. With V trimmed by 5 bases and J by 7 bases, 4 bases remained unmatched. This TCR was recovered from a man between 60 and 70 years old who had recovered from COVID-19. The chain has TRBV12-3 or TRBV12-4 and TRBJ2-1; 8 positions agree with TRBD2. The sequenced material came from peripheral blood. The CDR3 region is CASSLRGGNEQFF. The CDR3, as DNA: TGTGCCAGCAGTCTCCGGGGGGGGAATGAGCAGTTCTTC.